One sample yielded the 22 T cell receptor beta chains listed below, sequenced in a study of cytomegalovirus exposure and HLA in healthy donors. The PCR used 60 Vbeta and 13 Jbeta primers. The table came from immunoSEQ multiplex PCR; TCRdb's copy has only in-frame clones and leaves some out. The sample has 130,000 or so clones, approximately 80% seen once. The sample comprised PBMCs. These receptors all come from a woman aged 55-75 years in good health and CMV-seronegative.

This clone came up once. V is TRBV7-2 and J is TRBJ2-7; possibly TRBD2 for D (6 bases). This CDR3 has 15 amino acids. The V gene's germline CDR1 is SGHTA and CDR2 FQGNSA. With 5 bases removed from V and 2 bases from J, the gap between germline ends came to 16 bases. The CDR3: CASSVLLAVTYEQYF. For the CDR3, the DNA is TGTGCCAGCAGCGTTTTATTAGCGGTTACCTACGAGCAGTACTTC.

This clone appeared a single time. The rearrangement uses TRBV18 and TRBJ2-5, with TRBD2 matching over 10 bases. The CDR3 length is 19 residues. Germline V gene data show CDR1 as KGHSH and CDR2 as LQKENI. V was pared by 3 bases and J by 1 base, with 14 bases of the junction left unmatched. The CDR3 loop is CASSPSSEVLAGVQETQYF. The DNA of the CDR3 is TGTGCCAGCTCACCTAGTTCGGAGGTTCTAGCGGGAGTCCAAGAGACCCAGTACTTC.

This chain joins TRBV27 and TRBJ2-1; D remains ambiguous. This CDR3 contains 13 residues. The V end was cut by 3 bases, the J end by 4 bases, with 7 bases between. CDR1 MNHEY and CDR2 SMNVEV come from the germline V gene (reference sequence). The CDR3 is CASSFSQYNEQFF. Written as DNA, the CDR3 is TGTGCCAGCAGTTTCAGTCAGTACAATGAGCAGTTCTTC.

The V and J genes are TRBV6-1 and TRBJ1-5; D perhaps matches TRBD1 (6 bases). This CDR3 has 14 residues. The V end was cut by 4 bases, the J end by 5 bases, with 12 bases between. Germline-derived CDR1 and CDR2 are MNHNS and SASEGT. CDR3 coding DNA: TGTGCCAGCAGTGGGGGCAGGGGCTATCAGCCCCAGCATTTT. Translating gives CASSGGRGYQPQHF.

This clone showed up just once. The genes are TRBV28 and TRBJ2-7, with 8 bases identical to TRBD1. V shed 6 bases, J shed 3 bases, and the junction held 7 bases outside the gene matches. The CDR3 length is 14 residues. Germline-derived CDR1 and CDR2 are MDHEN and SYDVKM. The CDR3 reads CASSPLTGGYEQYF. The CDR3 DNA is TGTGCCAGCAGCCCGCTTACAGGGGGCTACGAGCAGTACTTC.

CDR3: CASSPSGAGDTQYF. The CDR3 nucleotides read TGTGCCAGTAGTCCCAGCGGGGCGGGAGATACGCAGTATTTT. This chain joins TRBV19 and TRBJ2-3; 7 bases match TRBD2. Germline trimming cut 5 bases from V and 5 bases from J; bases unmatched to any gene: 7. The CDR3 has 14 amino acids. In germline, CDR1 is LNHDA, CDR2 SQIVND (reference sequence).

V is TRBV2 and J is TRBJ2-7; weak D call: TRBD2 (6 bases). V was trimmed by 5 bases and J by 6 bases, leaving 17 bases between them. This CDR3 has 14 residues. The germline V gene encodes CDR1 SNHLY and CDR2 FYNNEI. CDR3 sequence (DNA): TGTGCCAGCAGTACCGACCGGGGGATGCGCGAGCAGTACTTC. Translation: CASSTDRGMREQYF.

This clone occurred once. The chain recombines TRBV6-1 with TRBJ1-5, with unresolved D. In germline, CDR1 is MNHNS, CDR2 SASEGT. V was trimmed by 6 bases and J by 1 base, leaving 13 bases between them. This CDR3 contains 15 residues. CDR3 region: CASRRPTGSNQPQHF. The CDR3, as DNA: TGTGCCAGCAGAAGACCGACGGGGAGCAATCAGCCCCAGCATTTT.

This clone was picked up a small number of times. The V and J genes are TRBV27 and TRBJ1-2; D might be TRBD1 (6 bases). The CDR3 totals 13 residues. V shed 2 bases and J shed 8 bases, with 12 bases lying between them. The germline CDR1 and CDR2 sequences are MNHEY and SMNVEV (reference sequence). The CDR3 bases are TGTGCCAGCAGTTTAAACAGGGATGGCGGCTACACCTTC. As protein: CASSLNRDGGYTF.

The chain combines TRBV9 with TRBJ2-7, with D perhaps TRBD2 (5 bases). The CDR3 is 21 residues long. Germline V gene data show CDR1 as SGDLS and CDR2 as YYNGEE. The V end lost 6 bases, the J end lost 4 bases, and 38 bases lay between the germline ends. The CDR3 spells CASIRRPRVPTFPLDRYEQYF. Here the CDR3 DNA reads TGTGCCAGCATCCGACGGCCGCGGGTCCCCACCTTCCCACTGGACCGGTACGAGCAGTACTTC.

The V and J genes are TRBV2 and TRBJ2-5; 7 nucleotides agree with TRBD2. CDR3 length: 15 residues. Germline V gives CDR1 SNHLY, CDR2 FYNNEI. V was clipped by 6 bases and J by 7 bases; unmatched bases: 14. The CDR3 bases are TGTGCCAGCAGCCCTGTGTCTAGCCGCGGGGGGACCCAGTACTTC. Translated, it gives CASSPVSSRGGTQYF.

The V call is TRBV7-8, the J call TRBJ2-7; D perhaps matches TRBD2 (5 bases). Germline CDR1 reads SGHVS; CDR2 reads FQNEAQ. Trimming took off 5 bases at V and 0 bases at J, with 17 bases between the two ends. CDR3 size: 16 residues. This CDR3 reads CASSHSVGILSYEQYF. The CDR3, as DNA: TGTGCCAGCAGCCATAGTGTCGGGATCCTCTCCTACGAGCAGTACTTC.

The chain employs TRBV9 and TRBJ1-1; D unresolved. V shed 7 bases and J shed 0 bases, with 13 bases lying between them. The germline V gene encodes CDR1 SGDLS and CDR2 YYNGEE. This CDR3 has 14 residues. The CDR3 bases are TGTGCCAGCGGTCAATCCGGGATGAACACTGAAGCTTTCTTT. Its translation: CASGQSGMNTEAFF.

The rearrangement links TRBV10-3 to TRBJ1-3; no clear D gene. Trimming removed 10 bases at V and 1 base at J, with 14 bases between. CDR3 size: 14 residues. Germline lookup yields CDR1 ENHRY and CDR2 SYGVKD. This CDR3 is CATLTSGSGNTIYF. In nucleotides, the CDR3 is TGTGCCACCCTGACCTCAGGTTCTGGAAACACCATATATTTT.

The chain uses TRBV11-1 and TRBJ1-6; the D is unclear. V gave up 5 bases and J gave up 7 bases, with 6 bases separating them. Germline CDR1 is SGHAT and CDR2 is FQDESV (reference sequence). The CDR3 spans 12 residues. Here the CDR3 DNA reads TGTGCCAGCAGCGGCACCAATTCACCCCTCCACTTT. It codes for CASSGTNSPLHF.

This clone appeared a single time. The chain carries TRBV10-3 and TRBJ2-1, with 12 bases that match TRBD2. This CDR3 region has 19 residues. Germline trimming cut 0 bases from V and 4 bases from J; bases unmatched to any gene: 10. CDR1 is ENHRY and CDR2 is SYGVKD in the germline V gene. The CDR3 sequence is CAISESGGATSGGYNEQFF. The CDR3 bases are TGTGCCATCAGTGAGTCGGGAGGGGCGACTAGCGGGGGTTACAATGAGCAGTTCTTC.

The chain links TRBV7-3 to TRBJ2-3; TRBD2 matches 10 bases. Looked up from germline, CDR1 is SGHTA and CDR2 is FQGTGA. Trimming cost V 5 bases and J 4 bases; bases outside gene matches: 12. This CDR3 is built from 17 residues. As DNA, the CDR3 is TGTGCCAGCAGCATCACCGCCAAGCGGGGGGGATCAGATACGCAGTATTTT. Translated: CASSITAKRGGSDTQYF.

This clone was found once. The chain carries TRBV11-2 and TRBJ2-3; D unresolved. V was trimmed by 3 bases and J by 6 bases, leaving 10 bases between them. Per the germline V gene, CDR1 is SGHAT and CDR2 is FQNNGV. CDR3 length: 13 residues. The CDR3 nucleotides are TGTGCCAGCAGCTTGGTTACATTGGATACGCAGTATTTT. It specifies CASSLVTLDTQYF. The variable domain in full, with the rest retrieved from reference TRBV11-2 and TRBJ2-3, is EAGVAQSPRYKIIEKRQSVAFWCNPISGHATLYWYQQILGQGPKLLIQFQNNGVVDDSQLPKDRFSAERLKGVDSTLKIQPAKLEDSAVYLCASSLVTLDTQYFGPGTRLTVL.

The genes are TRBV7-9 and TRBJ2-5; D might be TRBD1 (6 bases). Germline values: CDR1 SEHNR, CDR2 FQNEAQ (reference sequence). With 4 bases removed from V and 3 bases from J, the gap between germline ends came to 18 bases. The CDR3 totals 16 residues. The CDR3 loop reads CASSYPQGLVEETQYF. Written as DNA, the CDR3 is TGTGCCAGCAGCTATCCACAGGGCCTAGTGGAAGAGACCCAGTACTTC.

The chain employs TRBV18 and TRBJ1-2, with D possibly being TRBD1 (5 bases). Germline loops: CDR1 KGHSH, CDR2 LQKENI. This CDR3 region has 14 residues. Trimming took 6 bases from V and 6 from J, leaving 17 bases between them. The CDR3 protein is CASSPSSGNDGYTF. For the CDR3, the DNA is TGTGCCAGCTCCCCCTCGTCAGGGAACGATGGCTACACCTTC. The full variable domain, its missing parts supplied by reference TRBV18 and TRBJ1-2, is NAGVMQNPRHLVRRRGQEARLRCSPMKGHSHVYWYRQLPEEGLKFMVYLQKENIIDESGMPKERFSAEFPKEGPSILRIQQVVRGDSAAYFCASSPSSGNDGYTFGSGTRLTVV.

This rearrangement joins TRBV10-2 to TRBJ2-2; 7 nucleotides agree with TRBD2. V dropped 6 bases and J dropped 4; count of bases not matched to a gene: 5. CDR1 is WSHSY, CDR2 SAAADI, per germline. The CDR3 has 14 amino acids. CDR3 region: CASSGRLATGELFF. CDR3 nucleotide sequence: TGCGCCAGCAGCGGAAGACTAGCCACCGGGGAGCTGTTTTTT.

The chain joins TRBV7-3 to TRBJ2-5; D is perhaps TRBD2 (7 bases). CDR1 and CDR2 (germline): SGHTA, FQGTGA. The CDR3 is 15 amino acids. Trimming took off 5 bases at V and 5 bases at J, with 18 bases between the two ends. CDR3 in amino acids: CASSQARGGTETQYF. CDR3 nucleotide sequence: TGTGCCAGCAGCCAAGCACGCGGGGGCACGGAGACCCAGTACTTC.